Listed below are T cell receptor beta chains from one sample, sequenced in a study of control samples from healthy donors and cancer patients. Only in-frame clones appear in the TCRdb table, and some are missing; sequencing was by immunoSEQ multiplex PCR. The sample lists some 110,000 clones; more than 80% were seen once. Specimen: PBMCs. The receptor set was obtained from a woman aged 45-60 years with colorectal cancer. The CDR3 runs from the conserved cysteine through the conserved F or W. The order of the fields is clone size, V gene, J gene, CDR3 protein. Where a row states a size, it is once, few, many or the class of an expanded clone; other rows omit it.

.,TRBV6-1,TRBJ2-7,CASSEKPPPTYEQYF
.,TRBV15,TRBJ2-5,CATSRDQGGETQYF
.,TRBV30,TRBJ2-1,CAWSVEYRRGHNEQFF
.,TRBV16,TRBJ1-2,CASTLTGVDGYTF
.,TRBV25-1,TRBJ1-1,CASSEFGENTEAFF
few,TRBV29-1,TRBJ2-3,CSTKTGNTDTQYF
.,TRBV5-1,TRBJ2-3,CASSLAYSGGAADTQYF
.,TRBV11-2,TRBJ1-3,CASSLSTVGNTIYF
.,TRBV7-3,TRBJ1-5,CASSPWGREGWNQPQHF
.,TRBV7-3,TRBJ1-2,CASSLYRQGGPAAGYTF
.,TRBV27,TRBJ1-2,CASSRTDRPYGYTF
once,TRBV2,TRBJ1-4,CASRLQRQRTEKLFF
.,TRBV9,TRBJ2-7,CASSRLLGQGLFEQYF
.,TRBV11-1,TRBJ2-5,CASSLDLGEGETQYF
.,TRBV19,TRBJ2-7,CASSPTGVEQYF
.,TRBV6-5,TRBJ2-3,CASRATSGSTDTQYF
.,TRBV19,TRBJ1-4,CASSIRQGAEKLFF
.,TRBV2,TRBJ2-5,CASKIAARTWGEAQYF
.,TRBV28,TRBJ1-5,CASKWAGGNQPQHF
.,TRBV10-2,TRBJ2-5,CASSLQGETQYF
once,TRBV2,TRBJ2-2,CASSERASGYGGELFF
.,TRBV5-1,TRBJ1-2,CASSLRGLGDGYTF
few,TRBV7-9,TRBJ2-1,CASSLAGINNEQFF
.,TRBV7-2,TRBJ2-1,CASSLAGRRLQFF
once,TRBV6-5,TRBJ1-1,CASRRDRGAFF
once,TRBV7-8,TRBJ2-3,CASSFLTSSYTDTQYF
.,TRBV2,TRBJ2-1,CASKGQGSRNEQFF
once,TRBV12-3/TRBV12-4,TRBJ2-7,CASSNRDEQYF
.,TRBV28,TRBJ2-1,CASSLDTKDDYNEQFF
.,TRBV12-3/TRBV12-4,TRBJ1-2,CASTPLGPYGYTF
.,TRBV10-2,TRBJ2-1,CASSESGREGQFF
.,TRBV29-1,TRBJ1-1,CSVIQGAMGTEAFF
.,TRBV10-3,TRBJ2-1,CAISESNVNEQFF
.,TRBV6-4,TRBJ2-2,CASSDSDGTGELFF
many,TRBV19,TRBJ2-2,CATRDRARAGELFF
.,TRBV6-5,TRBJ2-3,CASTRRPFTDTQYF